A single sample is the source of the 32 T cell receptor beta chains below, sequenced in a study of OX40 agonist ivuxolimab in advanced cancers. Library preparation employed the immunoSEQ multiplex PCR assay. TCRdb limited this immuneACCESS table to in-frame rearrangements with V and J called. A share of clones is missing; checked studies link under half to unresolved V genes, and the rest is unexplained. The sample records about 58,000 clones, approximately 88% of which are singletons. The top ten clonotypes cover 3.5% of the sample. The source was CD4+ or CD8+ T cells sorted from blood, collected in a trial of the OX40 agonist ivuxolimab. These receptor sequences come from an adult with an advanced solid tumor such as melanoma, head and neck, liver or kidney cancer.

The chain links TRBV5-1 to TRBJ2-2, with D perhaps matching TRBD2 (6 bases). V dropped 0 bases and J dropped 8 bases, with 11 bases sitting between them. Germline CDR1 SGHRS, CDR2 YFSETQ. The CDR3 totals 14 residues. CDR3: CASSLAGDGGELFF. The CDR3, as DNA: TGCGCCAGCAGCTTGGCGGGAGACGGAGGGGAGCTGTTTTTT. The whole variable domain, filled in from reference TRBV5-1 and TRBJ2-2, reads KAGVTQTPRYLIKTRGQQVTLSCSPISGHRSVSWYQQTPGQGLQFLFEYFSETQRNKGNFPGRFSGRQFSNSRSEMNVSTLELGDSALYLCASSLAGDGGELFFGEGSRLTVL.

J is TRBJ2-7 and V is TRBV10-3, with a possible D match to TRBD1 (5 bases). CDR3 length equals 19 residues. V was shortened by 10 bases and J by 0 bases, with 31 bases between the two germline ends. Germline loops: CDR1 ENHRY, CDR2 SYGVKD. In DNA form, the CDR3 reads TGTGCCACCCTTTTAGGGGCAGGGTCAATATCCAAAACCTCCTACGAGCAGTACTTC. This gives the protein CATLLGAGSISKTSYEQYF.

The rearrangement links TRBV10-3 to TRBJ2-3, with TRBD1 identical over 10 bases. Trimming took 8 bases from V and 2 from J; bases not matched to a gene: 4. This CDR3 comprises 14 residues. The germline V gene has CDR1 ENHRY and CDR2 SYGVKD. The CDR3, as DNA: TGTGCCATCCGGGACAGGGGATCCACAGATACGCAGTATTTT. Translated, it gives CAIRDRGSTDTQYF.

The V call is TRBV7-2, the J call TRBJ2-2, with D tentatively TRBD1 or TRBD2 (5 bases each). CDR1 SGHTA and CDR2 FQGNSA come from the germline V gene. CDR3 size: 15 residues. V lost 3 bases to trimming and J lost 3 bases, with 11 bases between them. DNA for the CDR3: TGTGCCAGCAGCTTCTCGGTGGGGGACACCGGGGAGCTGTTTTTT. As protein: CASSFSVGDTGELFF. The variable domain in full, completed from reference TRBV7-2 and TRBJ2-2, reads GAGVSQSPSNKVTEKGKDVELRCDPISGHTALYWYRQSLGQGLEFLIYFQGNSAPDKSGLPSDRFSAERTGGSVSTLTIQRTQQEDSAVYLCASSFSVGDTGELFFGEGSRLTVL.

This clone was counted between two and nine times. The CDR3 DNA sequence: TGTGCCAGCAGCTCGAGAGAGGGGACGGGAGCTTTCTTT. This gives the protein CASSSREGTGAFF. The J gene is TRBJ1-1, the V gene TRBV7-3; perhaps TRBD1 as D (5 bases). V dropped 4 bases and J dropped 10 bases, with 16 bases sitting between them. The CDR3 is 13 amino acids. Germline CDR1 and CDR2: SGHTA and FQGTGA.

In its sample, this clone was seen once. This rearrangement joins TRBV28 to TRBJ1-2; D not resolved. This CDR3 spans 13 amino acids. Germline V gives CDR1 MDHEN, CDR2 SYDVKM. Between the trimmed V and J ends, which lost 4 bases and 5 bases, there was a span of 11 bases. Here the CDR3 DNA reads TGTGCCAGCAGTTGGGGAGCCCAGTATGGCTACACCTTC. The encoded protein is CASSWGAQYGYTF.

The chain uses TRBV29-1 and TRBJ2-5; TRBD2 matches at 8 bases. V lost 6 bases and J lost 4; bases outside the gene matches: 7. The CDR3 is made up of 13 amino acids. CDR1 is SQVTM and CDR2 is ANQGSEA in the germline V gene. CDR3 nucleotide sequence: TGCAGCGTCAACGGACTAGCCCGAGAGACCCAGTACTTC. This encodes CSVNGLARETQYF. Supplemented by reference TRBV29-1 and TRBJ2-5, the full variable domain reads SAVISQKPSRDICQRGTSLTIQCQVDSQVTMMFWYRQQPGQSLTLIATANQGSEATYESGFVIDKFPISRPNLTFSTLTVSNMSPEDSSIYLCSVNGLARETQYFGPGTRLLVL.

This sequence joins TRBV27 and TRBJ2-7, with TRBD2 matching over 7 bases. V was clipped by 5 bases and J by 1 base; unmatched bases: 8. The CDR3 runs to 15 residues. The germline V gene has CDR1 MNHEY and CDR2 SMNVEV (reference sequence). Here the CDR3 DNA reads TGTGCCAGCAGTGCCTGGGGGGGAGGGTCCTACGAGCAGTACTTC. Protein sequence: CASSAWGGGSYEQYF.

The rearrangement links TRBV7-9 to TRBJ1-2, with no clear D. Germline values: CDR1 SEHNR, CDR2 FQNEAQ (reference sequence). This CDR3 contains 12 residues. Between the trimmed V and J ends, which lost 5 bases and 13 bases, there was a span of 17 bases. The chain's CDR3 is CASSADEIRSTF. CDR3 nucleotides: TGTGCCAGCAGCGCTGACGAGATCCGTAGCACCTTC. Supplemented by reference TRBV7-9 and TRBJ1-2, the full variable domain reads DTGVSQNPRHKITKRGQNVTFRCDPISEHNRLYWYRQTLGQGPEFLTYFQNEAQLEKSRLLSDRFSAERPKGSFSTLEIQRTEQGDSAMYLCASSADEIRSTFGSGTRLTVV.

The chain links TRBV28 to TRBJ1-5; maybe TRBD1 (6 bases). This CDR3 is built from 16 residues. The germline CDR1 and CDR2 sequences are MDHEN and SYDVKM. Trimming stripped 2 bases from V and 3 bases from J, with 14 bases between. For the CDR3, the DNA is TGTGCCAGCAGTTTACTTTACCAGGGGTCCAATCAGCCCCAGCATTTT. Protein: CASSLLYQGSNQPQHF. The whole variable domain, remainder taken from reference TRBV28 and TRBJ1-5, is DVKVTQSSRYLVKRTGEKVFLECVQDMDHENMFWYRQDPGLGLRLIYFSYDVKMKEKGDIPEGYSVSREKKERFSLILESASTNQTSMYLCASSLLYQGSNQPQHFGDGTRLSIL.

The CDR3 nucleotides read TGCGCCAGCAGCTTGGGGACAGGGGGTGTCGAGCAGTACTTC. Amino acids: CASSLGTGGVEQYF. The gene calls are TRBV5-1 and TRBJ2-7, with 10 bases aligning to TRBD1. The CDR3 is made up of 14 amino acids. Germline CDR1 SGHRS, CDR2 YFSETQ. The J segment lost 6 bases and the V segment lost 0 bases, leaving 3 bases of the junction unmatched.

This clone was recorded once. The V gene is TRBV6-5, the J gene TRBJ1-2, with 7 bases aligning to TRBD1. CDR3 size: 14 residues. Germline CDR1 MNHEY, CDR2 SVGAGI. J lost 1 base, V lost 6 bases, and 5 bases had no gene match. Here the CDR3 reads CASRRQGLNYGYTF. The CDR3 nucleotides read TGTGCCAGCAGAAGACAGGGCCTTAACTATGGCTACACCTTC.

This clone was recorded once. This chain uses TRBV30 with TRBJ1-2; D is perhaps TRBD1 (5 bases). Trimming removed 3 bases from V and 5 bases from J, with 13 bases in between. Germline-derived CDR1 and CDR2 are GTSNPN and SVGIG (reference sequence). The CDR3 contains 13 residues. The CDR3 protein is CAWRAREWYGYTF. DNA of the CDR3: TGTGCCTGGAGGGCCAGGGAGTGGTATGGCTACACCTTC.

The CDR3 nucleotides are TGTGCCAGCAGTGCAACAGGGAATCATTCACCCCTCCACTTT. Encoded protein: CASSATGNHSPLHF. The rearrangement links TRBV25-1 to TRBJ1-6; D is possibly TRBD1 (6 bases). This CDR3 is built from 14 residues. From germline, CDR1 is MGHDK and CDR2 SYGVNS. V was shortened by 4 bases and J by 8 bases, with 12 bases between the two germline ends. Complete variable domain (other parts from reference TRBV25-1 and TRBJ1-6): EADIYQTPRYLVIGTGKKITLECSQTMGHDKMYWYQQDPGMELHLIHYSYGVNSTEKGDLSSESTVSRIRTEHFPLTLESARPSHTSQYLCASSATGNHSPLHFGNGTRLTVT.

This rearrangement joins TRBV19 to TRBJ2-7; D not certain. CDR1 and CDR2 (germline): LNHDA, SQIVND (reference sequence). The CDR3 loop spans 11 amino acids. V lost 1 base to trimming and J lost 6 bases, with 4 bases between them. The CDR3 protein is CASSIGREQYF. The CDR3 nucleotides are TGTGCCAGTAGTATAGGCCGCGAGCAGTACTTC.

The chain uses TRBV10-3 and TRBJ1-2; TRBD1 aligns across 7 bases. V was clipped by 6 bases and J by 6 bases; unmatched bases: 7. This CDR3 is 13 amino acids long. CDR1 is ENHRY and CDR2 is SYGVKD in the germline V gene. CDR3 sequence reads: CAIRDRLDDGYTF. The CDR3 DNA sequence: TGTGCCATCAGGGACAGGTTGGATGATGGCTACACCTTC.

The chain uses TRBV30 and TRBJ1-3; D is perhaps TRBD1 (5 bases). The germline gives CDR1 GTSNPN, CDR2 SVGIG (reference sequence). The V end lost 0 bases, the J end lost 7 bases, and 10 bases lay between the germline ends. The CDR3 is made up of 13 amino acids. CDR3 nucleotide sequence: TGTGCCTGGAGTGTACAAGGGGTTAACACCATATATTTT. Translated, it gives CAWSVQGVNTIYF.

This chain uses TRBV10-3 with TRBJ2-1; D perhaps matches TRBD2 (6 bases). The germline CDR1 and CDR2 sequences are ENHRY and SYGVKD. Trimming pared 0 bases from V and 6 bases from J, leaving 18 bases between. This CDR3 spans 17 amino acids. CDR3 in amino acids: CAISESSSRDLRNEQFF. CDR3 nucleotides: TGTGCCATCAGTGAGTCGTCGAGTCGGGACTTGCGCAATGAGCAGTTCTTC.

V is TRBV10-1 and J is TRBJ1-2; D not certain. The CDR3 contains 15 residues. CDR1 is WNHNN, CDR2 SYGVQD, per germline (reference sequence). Trimming took off 8 bases at V and 4 bases at J, with 20 bases between the two ends. CDR3 amino acids: CASPPPRPCPYGYTF. CDR3 sequence (DNA): TGCGCCAGCCCCCCCCCTAGGCCGTGTCCCTATGGCTACACCTTC.

The V and J genes are TRBV9 and TRBJ2-7, with a tentative D call TRBD1 (6 bases). Germline values: CDR1 SGDLS, CDR2 YYNGEE. V was pared by 0 bases and J by 6 bases, with 16 bases between. The CDR3 runs 15 residues. The DNA for the CDR3 is TGTGCCAGCAGCGTAGTGACAGGACCAGACTCCGAGCAGTACTTC. It specifies CASSVVTGPDSEQYF.

The J gene is TRBJ2-7, the V gene TRBV6-5; 7 bases agree with TRBD1. With 6 bases clipped from V and 3 bases from J, the junction kept 5 bases outside the gene matches. The CDR3 runs to 13 residues. Germline values: CDR1 MNHEY, CDR2 SVGAGI. The CDR3 bases are TGTGCCAGCAGGAGGCCAGGGGGCTACGAGCAGTACTTC. Its protein is CASRRPGGYEQYF.

V is TRBV7-2 and J is TRBJ2-1, with TRBD2 matching over 11 bases. CDR1 is SGHTA and CDR2 is FQGNSA in the germline V gene. This CDR3 has 15 residues. J gave up 6 bases and V 3 bases, and 4 bases lay outside the gene matches. The CDR3 spells CASSFGLAGGNEQFF. The CDR3 bases are TGTGCCAGCAGCTTCGGGCTAGCGGGAGGCAATGAGCAGTTCTTC.

The chain links TRBV11-2 to TRBJ1-1, with a weak D call TRBD1 (6 bases). Deletions cut 2 bases from V and 0 bases from J, with 10 bases between. The CDR3 sequence is 15 residues long. The germline V gene encodes CDR1 SGHAT and CDR2 FQNNGV. The CDR3 loop is CASSLQGIMNTEAFF. CDR3 nucleotides: TGTGCCAGCAGCTTACAGGGGATCATGAACACTGAAGCTTTCTTT.

The rearrangement joins TRBV5-1 to TRBJ2-3; TRBD1 matches 10 bases. The CDR3 is 15 residues long. Germline V gene lookup returns CDR1 SGHRS and CDR2 YFSETQ. Trimming removed 3 bases from V and 5 bases from J; junction bases left unmatched: 6. CDR3 amino acids: CASSSLTGGEDTQYF. For the CDR3, the DNA is TGCGCCAGCAGCTCCCTGACAGGGGGCGAAGATACGCAGTATTTT.

The chain recombines TRBV5-6 with TRBJ2-2; 9 bases line up with TRBD2. CDR3 size: 15 residues. Trimming at V came to 3 bases and at J to 4 bases, leaving 4 bases not matched to a gene. Looked up from germline, CDR1 is SGHDT and CDR2 is YYEEEE. Written as DNA, the CDR3 is TGTGCCAGCAGCTCCTTAGCGGGAGTCACCGGGGAGCTGTTTTTT. The encoded protein is CASSSLAGVTGELFF.

This clone was detected a few times. J is TRBJ1-3 and V is TRBV30; D is unclear. The germline gives CDR1 GTSNPN, CDR2 SVGIG (reference sequence). V was trimmed by 5 bases and J by 2 bases, leaving 10 bases between them. The CDR3 is made up of 13 amino acids. Here the CDR3 reads CAWDRTAGNTIYF. CDR3 nucleotide sequence: TGTGCCTGGGATAGGACTGCTGGAAACACCATATATTTT.

The genes are TRBV5-4 and TRBJ1-6, with D hard to call. The V gene lost 0 bases and the J gene lost 10 bases, with 5 bases spanning the gap. The CDR3 has 12 amino acids. CDR1 and CDR2 (germline): SGHNT, YYREEE (reference sequence). The CDR3 bases are TGTGCCAGCAGCTTGGAGGAGTCACCCCTCCACTTT. Amino acids: CASSLEESPLHF.

The chain employs TRBV10-3 and TRBJ2-5; 9 bases are shared with TRBD2. J gave up 9 bases and V 11 bases, and 13 bases lay outside the gene matches. In germline, CDR1 is ENHRY, CDR2 SYGVKD. The CDR3 totals 13 residues. CDR3 region: CAAAREREESQYF. The CDR3 region has the DNA TGTGCCGCCGCCCGCGAGCGGGAGGAGTCCCAGTACTTC.

The rearrangement joins TRBV28 to TRBJ2-7, with D perhaps matching TRBD2 (7 bases). The germline V gene encodes CDR1 MDHEN and CDR2 SYDVKM. Trimming pared 8 bases from V and 4 bases from J, leaving 15 bases between. The CDR3 runs 13 residues. Here the CDR3 DNA reads TGTGCCAGCGTCAAGGGGGGGGCTTACGAGCAGTACTTC. Its translation: CASVKGGAYEQYF.

This chain connects TRBV7-6 to TRBJ2-2; 9 bases match TRBD2. CDR1 is SGHVS, CDR2 FNYEAQ, per germline. The CDR3 sequence is 16 residues long. V shed 2 bases and J 4 bases; nucleotides not matched to a gene: 5. CDR3 loop: CASSLYVAGVTGELFF. CDR3 coding DNA: TGTGCCAGCAGCTTATACGTAGCGGGAGTCACCGGGGAGCTGTTTTTT.

The CDR3 is CASSLVEGGNQPQHF. CDR3 DNA: TGTGCCAGCAGCTTAGTGGAAGGTGGCAATCAGCCCCAGCATTTT. The J gene is TRBJ1-5, the V gene TRBV7-2; no clear D gene. Germline CDR1 and CDR2: SGHTA and FQGNSA. This CDR3 has 15 amino acids. Trimming left V 1 base short and J 2 bases short, with 9 bases between.

In this sample, this clone turned up once. The gene calls are TRBV9 and TRBJ1-4; D uncertain. V lost 1 base to trimming and J lost 8 bases, with 12 bases between them. The CDR3 has 14 residues. CDR1 is SGDLS, CDR2 YYNGEE, per germline. The CDR3 sequence is CASSVSPIPEKLFF. The CDR3 nucleotides read TGTGCCAGCAGCGTATCACCCATACCGGAAAAACTGTTTTTT.